A selection of T cell receptor beta chains follows, all from one sample in a study of CD8 T cells in ankylosing spondylitis. TCRdb ran MiXCR on the 5' RACE reads and lists one entry per CDR3 protein. The repertoire holds more than 95,000 distinct CDR3 sequences, 8% to 10% seen once, with around 10% in the top ten. The source material was blood, either unsorted or a sorted T cell fraction (not recorded which). Every receptor here comes from a male donor with ankylosing spondylitis or in good health (not recorded which). CDR3s include the opening cysteine and the closing phenylalanine or tryptophan. A D gene is named only where the DNA matches it firmly. Some rows have no size entry. The others give once, few or many, or a class for an expanded clone.

>few|TRBJ2-5|TRBD2|TRBV7-2
TGTGCCAGCAGCCCACGGACTAGCGGGGAGGGGGAGACCCAGTACTTC
CASSPRTSGEGETQYF
>many|TRBJ1-2|-|TRBV7-2
TGTGCCAGCAGCTCTACACAGGCTCTCTATGGCTACACCTTC
CASSSTQALYGYTF
>many|TRBJ2-5|-|TRBV7-8
TGTGCCAGCCTCAGAGTAATAGGCCAAGAGACCCAGTACTTC
CASLRVIGQETQYF
>many|TRBJ2-2|-|TRBV4-3
TGCGCCAGCAGCCAAGCACTAGCCGGGGAGCTGTTTTTT
CASSQALAGELFF
>many|TRBJ2-7|-|TRBV4-1
TGCGCCAGCAGCCAAGTTCTGAGCTCCTACGAGCAGTACTTC
CASSQVLSSYEQYF
>many|TRBJ2-3|-|TRBV7-9
TGTGCCAGCAGCTTAGGGCAGCCAACTAGCACAGATACGCAGTATTTT
CASSLGQPTSTDTQYF
>-|TRBJ2-1|TRBD2|TRBV7-2
TGTGCCAGCAGCACTTTAGCGGGAACCTACAATGAGCAGTTCTTC
CASSTLAGTYNEQFF
>many|TRBJ1-4|-|TRBV6-2/TRBV6-3
TGTGCCAGCAGTTACGAGCTGACTAATGAAAAACTGTTTTTT
CASSYELTNEKLFF
>-|TRBJ2-4|-|TRBV6-2/TRBV6-3
TGTGCCAGCAGTTTCCTGTGGGGGTCAGCCAAAAACATTCAGTACTTC
CASSFLWGSAKNIQYF
>many|TRBJ1-5|-|TRBV19
TGTGCCAGTAGTATATGGGATTATAGCAATCAGCCCCAGCATTTT
CASSIWDYSNQPQHF
>many|TRBJ1-2|-|TRBV29-1
TGCAGCGTTGAAATCCAGGAACCCTTTGGCTACACCTTC
CSVEIQEPFGYTF
>many|TRBJ2-3|-|TRBV12-3/TRBV12-4
TGTGCCAGCAGTGCCGGAATGTGGATGAATACGCAGTATTTT
CASSAGMWMNTQYF
>many|TRBJ1-2|-|TRBV12-3/TRBV12-4
TGTGCCAGCAGTTTCTCCTCAGCGATCTACACCTTC
CASSFSSAIYTF
>few|TRBJ1-6|TRBD1|TRBV27
TGTGCCAGCAGTTCGCTCCCGGGACAGTCTAATTCACCCCTCCACTTT
CASSSLPGQSNSPLHF
>many|TRBJ2-3|TRBD2|TRBV11-2
TGTGCCAGCATCTACCCCAAGGAAGCGGGAGGGCCGGATACGCAGTATTTT
CASIYPKEAGGPDTQYF
>many|TRBJ2-3|-|TRBV20-1
TGCAGTGCTAGTTTTCGGGGACCCACCCCGGATACGCAGTATTTT
CSASFRGPTPDTQYF
>many|TRBJ2-7|TRBD2|TRBV2
TGTGCCAGCAGTGGGGGCGGGAGCTCCTACGAGCAGTACTTC
CASSGGGSSYEQYF
>many|TRBJ1-2|-|TRBV18
TGTGCCAGCTCACCACGAATATTGGGGGGCGCGAGTGTCACCAGTGCAGGCTACACCTTC
CASSPRILGGASVTSAGYTF
>many|TRBJ2-7|TRBD2|TRBV20-1
TGCAGTGCCGAGCGTGCGGGGGGTCCCTACGAGCAGTACTTC
CSAERAGGPYEQYF
>many|TRBJ2-1|-|TRBV7-6
TGTGCCAGCAGCTTAAACGATGAGCAGTTCTTC
CASSLNDEQFF
>-|TRBJ2-1|-|TRBV7-2
TGTGCCAGCAGCTTAGAGGGGAAGGGACAGTTCTTC
CASSLEGKGQFF
>many|TRBJ1-5|-|TRBV18
TGTGCCAGCTCAATTCAGGGTAATCAGCCCCAGCATTTT
CASSIQGNQPQHF
>many|TRBJ2-2|-|TRBV11-2
TGTGCCAGCAGCTTAGATAGGCAGGGTAACACCGGGGAGCTGTTTTTT
CASSLDRQGNTGELFF
>many|TRBJ2-1|TRBD2|TRBV4-3
TGCGCCAGCAGCCAAGATCCCACTAGCGGGGGGGGAACCTACAATGAGCAGTTCTTC
CASSQDPTSGGGTYNEQFF
>many|TRBJ2-3|TRBD1|TRBV12-3/TRBV12-4
TGTGCCAGCAATGCCCGAACGACAGGGATCCCAGATACGCAGTATTTT
CASNARTTGIPDTQYF
>many|TRBJ1-2|-|TRBV28
TGTGCCATTAGGGGGGACCCTAACTATGGCTACACCTTC
CAIRGDPNYGYTF
>many|TRBJ2-1|-|TRBV4-3
TGCGCCAGCAGCCAATCTGGAGGGTGGAATGAGCAGTTCTTC
CASSQSGGWNEQFF
>many|TRBJ2-2|-|TRBV5-6
TGTGCCAGCAGCGTGATCGCGATTACTACGACCGGGGAGCTGTTTTTT
CASSVIAITTTGELFF
>many|TRBJ1-1|-|TRBV20-1
TGCAGTGCTAGTTGGGCGCCCACTGAAGCTTTCTTT
CSASWAPTEAFF
>many|TRBJ2-3|-|TRBV29-1
TGCAGCGTTGAAATCCCAGGGCCCTACACAGATACGCAGTATTTT
CSVEIPGPYTDTQYF
>-|TRBJ1-5|-|TRBV19
TGTGCCAGTAGTATAGATCGTTGGTCAGCCGAGAATCAGCCCCATCATTTT
CASSIDRWSAENQPHHF
>many|TRBJ1-1|TRBD1|TRBV12-3/TRBV12-4
TGTGCCAGCAGTTTAGGCAGGGGGGAAGCTTTCTTT
CASSLGRGEAFF
>many|TRBJ2-2|TRBD2|TRBV12-3/TRBV12-4
TGTGCCAGCAGTTTTATAGCGGGGAGCACCGGGGAGCTGTTTTTT
CASSFIAGSTGELFF
>many|TRBJ2-1|-|TRBV6-1
TGTGCCAGCAGTACGAACAGAGGACCCTCCTACAATGAGCAGTTCTTC
CASSTNRGPSYNEQFF
>many|TRBJ1-2|-|TRBV4-3
TGCGCCAGCAGCCAAGAGCCGGACTCTAACTATGGCTACACCTTC
CASSQEPDSNYGYTF
>-|TRBJ2-3|TRBD2|TRBV20-1
TGCTGTGCTAGAGATGTCGGGACTAGCGGGAGGGTCCCAGATACGCAGTATTTT
CCARDVGTSGRVPDTQYF
>many|TRBJ2-1|TRBD1|TRBV5-1
TGCGCCAGCAATATCTGGACAGGGGGCTACAATGAGCAGTTCTTC
CASNIWTGGYNEQFF
>once|TRBJ1-1|-|TRBV11-2
TGTGCCAGCAGCTTACAGAGGGGTGAAGCTTTCTTT
CASSLQRGEAFF
>few|TRBJ2-7|-|TRBV9
TGTGCCAGCAGCGCAGAGCCGGGCCAGCAGTACTTC
CASSAEPGQQYF
>many|TRBJ2-3|-|TRBV29-1
TGCAGCGTTGGGCCGGGCGCAGATACGCAGTATTTT
CSVGPGADTQYF
>many|TRBJ1-1|TRBD1|TRBV6-9
TGTGCCAGCAGATTATACGATTCGGGAGGTCGGTGCGGGGACAGGGGGAACACTGAAGCTTTCTTT
CASRLYDSGGRCGDRGNTEAFF
>many|TRBJ1-2|-|TRBV19
TGTGCCAGTAGTTCGCCGGGACTCAATTATGGCTACACCTTC
CASSSPGLNYGYTF
>-|TRBJ1-2|-|TRBV29-1
TGCAGCGTTGAAGGGGGCGACTATGGCTACACCTTC
CSVEGGDYGYTF
>many|TRBJ2-7|-|TRBV4-1
TGCGCCAGCAGCCAAGAGTTAGAGGCTAACTACGAGCAGTACTTC
CASSQELEANYEQYF
>many|TRBJ1-2|-|TRBV7-8
TGTGCCAGCAGCCCCGGGTCCCTTTATGGCTACACCTTC
CASSPGSLYGYTF
>many|TRBJ1-1|-|TRBV12-3/TRBV12-4
TGTGCCAGCACCATGTCAGGGGTCGCTTTCTTT
CASTMSGVAFF
>many|TRBJ1-6|-|TRBV6-5
TGTGCCAGCAGTTCACGAAATTCACCCCTCCACTTT
CASSSRNSPLHF
>-|TRBJ2-2|TRBD1|TRBV7-9
TGTGCCAGCAGCCCTACCGGGACAGGGGTCTCCGGGGAGCTGTTTTTT
CASSPTGTGVSGELFF
>many|TRBJ2-1|-|TRBV6-2/TRBV6-3
TGTGCCAGCAGCCCTAGAAGCTCCTACAATGAGCAGTTCTTC
CASSPRSSYNEQFF
>many|TRBJ2-1|-|TRBV7-2
TGTGCCAGCAGCTTTAAGGTTGGACCGAGGGATGAGCAGTTCTTC
CASSFKVGPRDEQFF
>many|TRBJ2-1|TRBD1|TRBV4-2
TGTGCCAGCAGCCAGTTCACCCGGGACAGCTCCTACAATGAGCAGTTCTTC
CASSQFTRDSSYNEQFF
>few|TRBJ2-7|-|TRBV13
TGTGCCAGCAGCTTAGGGGGAAGGGCCCTCTACGAGCAGTACTTC
CASSLGGRALYEQYF
>many|TRBJ1-2|-|TRBV7-9
TGTGCCAGCAGCTTAGACGGGCGGAGAGGCTACACCTTC
CASSLDGRRGYTF
>many|TRBJ2-7|TRBD2|TRBV3-1
TGTGCCAGCAGCCAAGTCCCCGTTACTAGCGGGAGCCTCCCCGAGCAGTACTTC
CASSQVPVTSGSLPEQYF
>many|TRBJ1-4|-|TRBV21-1
TGTGCCAGCAGCAAAGACGGGACAGGGGATGAAAAACTGTTTTTT
CASSKDGTGDEKLFF
>few|TRBJ2-3|TRBD2|TRBV4-2
TGTGCCAGCAGCCAAGATGGGAGAGCGGGGGCAGATACGCAGTATTTT
CASSQDGRAGADTQYF
>few|TRBJ2-1|-|TRBV7-6
TGTGCCAGCAGTCTACGGGGCGATGAGCAGTTCTTC
CASSLRGDEQFF